The clone carrying this TCR beta chain has ten or more counts. Trimming shortened V by 0 bases and J by 3 bases, and 12 bases separated the two germline ends. The CDR3 sequence is 16 residues long. The TCRbeta library was prepared with unique molecular identifiers. Using its own MiXCR run on the PCR reads, TCRdb lists one record per CDR3 protein. In the table there are over 300,000 distinct CDR3 sequences, 9% to 12% of which are singletons. This sample was taken from a study of T-cell reconstitution after alpha-beta-depleted transplantation in children. The specimen was PBMCs from the stem cell graft donor, collected from the stem cell graft. The V call is TRBV12-3 or TRBV12-4, the J call TRBJ2-1; perhaps TRBD2 as D (6 bases). This TCR was sampled from a human donor who donated a stem cell graft to a child with acute lymphoblastic leukemia. The CDR3: CASSLAFSGDYNEQFF. Written as DNA, the CDR3 is TGTGCCAGCAGTTTAGCTTTTAGCGGAGACTACAATGAGCAGTTCTTC.